This TCR beta chain was captured in a study of cytomegalovirus exposure and HLA in healthy donors. Study summary: The same platform used for the 666 first-cohort repertoires was also used for the 120 or so validation repertoires, as a later analysis reported.

Using immunoSEQ multiplex PCR, the repertoire was profiled, and TCRdb retains in-frame clones only, with some absent. The data contain tens of thousands of clones, more than 70% of them singletons. Trimming left V 3 bases short and J 1 base short, with 12 bases between. The CDR3 sequence is 15 residues long. CDR1 and CDR2 from the germline V gene are MGHRA and YSYEKL. The sequenced material came from PBMCs. The J gene is TRBJ2-5, the V gene TRBV4-1; maybe TRBD1 (6 bases). The sequence derives from a woman between 18 and 30 years old in good health and CMV-seronegative. CDR3: CASSHPTGIQETQYF. CDR3 sequence (DNA): TGCGCCAGCAGCCACCCTACAGGGATCCAAGAGACCCAGTACTTC.